The 8 T cell receptor beta chains below come from one sample, sequenced in a study of CD8 T cells in Susac syndrome. cDNA came from about 0.5 to 1 ug RNA primed by random hexamers. From the immunoSEQ multiplex PCR reads, TCRdb called clonotypes with MiXCR, one entry per CDR3 protein. The sample has roughly 330,000 distinct CDR3 sequences; 92% are singletons. Sequenced input: CD4+ T cells from PBMCs. These receptor sequences come from a human donor with multiple sclerosis.

This clonotype was seen a single time. V usage is TRBV14 and J usage is TRBJ1-4, with D possibly matching TRBD1 (6 bases). This CDR3 has 13 amino acids. Germline CDR1 is SGHDN and CDR2 is FVKESK. Trimming stripped 7 bases from V and 3 bases from J, with 9 bases between. The CDR3 DNA reads TGTGCCAGCACGACAGGAGCTAATGAAAAACTGTTTTTT. It encodes CASTTGANEKLFF.

The chain is built from TRBV29-1 and TRBJ1-1; D uncertain. Germline values: CDR1 SQVTM, CDR2 ANQGSEA. The CDR3 loop spans 13 amino acids. The germline V and J ends were trimmed by 3 bases and 6 bases, with 14 bases remaining between them. This CDR3 is CSVDGLGSPEAFF. The DNA for the CDR3 is TGCAGCGTTGATGGGTTGGGGAGTCCTGAAGCTTTCTTT.

In nucleotides, the CDR3 is TGTGCCAGCAGACCACCCTCGAACACCGGGGAGCTGTTTTTT. Its protein product is CASRPPSNTGELFF. The chain is built from TRBV12-3 or TRBV12-4 and TRBJ2-2; D remains unclear. The CDR3 runs 14 residues. V was pared by 6 bases and J by 0 bases, with 8 bases between.

This chain connects TRBV7-2 to TRBJ1-4, with D perhaps TRBD1 (5 bases). CDR1 and CDR2 (germline): SGHTA, FQGNSA. CDR3 length equals 14 residues. The V end lost 5 bases, the J end lost 1 base, and 8 bases lay between the germline ends. The CDR3 loop reads CASSPGRTNEKLFF. CDR3 coding DNA: TGTGCCAGCAGCCCGGGGCGAACTAATGAAAAACTGTTTTTT.

This chain connects TRBV29-1 to TRBJ2-1; D remains unclear. V was pared by 1 base and J by 8 bases, with 24 bases between. The germline gives CDR1 SQVTM, CDR2 ANQGSEA. There are 17 residues in the CDR3. The DNA for the CDR3 is TGCAGCGTTGAAGTGTACACCGCTGATAGTAGGGCCTATGAGCAGTTCTTC. Its translation is CSVEVYTADSRAYEQFF.

The chain has TRBV12-3 or TRBV12-4 and TRBJ1-2, with 10 bases matching TRBD1. This CDR3 is built from 15 residues. The V and J ends lost 6 bases and 4 bases, in that order; junction bases with no gene match: 8. The CDR3 nucleotides read TGTGCCAGCAGCTCCGGGACAGGGGCCCTCTATGGCTACACCTTC. Protein product: CASSSGTGALYGYTF.

The chain joins TRBV7-9 to TRBJ2-5; D gene ambiguous. Trimming stripped 3 bases from V and 3 bases from J, with 11 bases between. This CDR3 spans 14 amino acids. CDR1 is SEHNR, CDR2 FQNEAQ, per germline (reference sequence). CDR3 region: CASSFGTIEETQYF. The CDR3 DNA is TGTGCCAGCAGCTTCGGTACGATCGAAGAGACCCAGTACTTC.

The V and J genes are TRBV5-1 and TRBJ2-1, with unresolved D. V was pared by 4 bases and J by 6 bases, with 32 bases between. The CDR3 length is 20 residues. CDR1 is SGHRS, CDR2 YFSETQ, per germline. CDR3 residues: CASSPARLSALDDWGNEQFF. The CDR3 DNA sequence: TGCGCCAGCAGCCCGGCGCGCTTATCGGCCCTTGACGATTGGGGCAATGAGCAGTTCTTC. Drawing the rest from reference TRBV5-1 and TRBJ2-1, the complete variable domain is KAGVTQTPRYLIKTRGQQVTLSCSPISGHRSVSWYQQTPGQGLQFLFEYFSETQRNKGNFPGRFSGRQFSNSRSEMNVSTLELGDSALYLCASSPARLSALDDWGNEQFFGPGTRLTVL.